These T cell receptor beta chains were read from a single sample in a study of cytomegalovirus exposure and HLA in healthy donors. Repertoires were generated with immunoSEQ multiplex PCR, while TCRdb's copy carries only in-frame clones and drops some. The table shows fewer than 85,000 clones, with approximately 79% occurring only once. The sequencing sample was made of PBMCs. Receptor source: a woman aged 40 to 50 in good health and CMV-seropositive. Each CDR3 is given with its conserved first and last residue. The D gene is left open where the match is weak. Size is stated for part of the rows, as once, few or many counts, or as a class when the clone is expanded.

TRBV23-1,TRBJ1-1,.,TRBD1,TGCGCCAGCACCCAAACAGGGGGCAACACTGAAGCTTTCTTT,CASTQTGGNTEAFF
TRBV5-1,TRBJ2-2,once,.,TGCGCCAGCAGAGTAGAGGCGAACACCGGGGAGCTGTTTTTT,CASRVEANTGELFF
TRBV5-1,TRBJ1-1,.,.,TGTGCCAGCAGCTTGGTGCAGGGCGAAGCTTTCTTT,CASSLVQGEAFF
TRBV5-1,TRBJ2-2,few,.,TGCGCCAGCAGCTTGCAGGGGATACGGGCCACCGGGGAGCTGTTTTTT,CASSLQGIRATGELFF
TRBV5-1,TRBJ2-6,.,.,TGCGCCAGCAGCCAAGGGGCCGGGGCCAACGTCCTGACTTTC,CASSQGAGANVLTF
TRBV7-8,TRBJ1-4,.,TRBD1,TGTGCCAGCAGCGTCCCGATGGGCGGACAGGGAGAAAGTCGGGAAAAACTGTTTTTT,CASSVPMGGQGESREKLFF
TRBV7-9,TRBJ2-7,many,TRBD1,TGTGCCAGCAGCTTGACAGGGGTAGACTACGAGCAGTACTTC,CASSLTGVDYEQYF
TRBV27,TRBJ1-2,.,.,TGTGCCAGCAGGTCTTCAGCGGCTAACTATGGCTACACCTTC,CASRSSAANYGYTF
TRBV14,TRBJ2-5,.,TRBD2,TGTGCCAGCAGCCGCGGGGGGTCAGAGACCCAGTACTTC,CASSRGGSETQYF
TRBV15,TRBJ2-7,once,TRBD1,TGTGCCACCAGCAGGAGGGGGCGAGGGGGTTTGGGCTACGAGCAGTACTTC,CATSRRGRGGLGYEQYF
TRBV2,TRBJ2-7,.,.,TGTGCCAGCAGTGATGGAGGGGACTCCTACGAGCAGTACTTC,CASSDGGDSYEQYF
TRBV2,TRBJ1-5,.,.,TGTGCCAGCAGTGAAGCCCAGATGGGCCTCCCCCAGCATTTT,CASSEAQMGLPQHF
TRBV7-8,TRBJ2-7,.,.,TGTGCCAGCAGCCCCCGGAGTGATGCCTACGAGCAGTACTTC,CASSPRSDAYEQYF
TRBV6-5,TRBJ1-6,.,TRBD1,TGTGCCAGCAGTTCAGGGGGCGATAATTCACCCCTCCACTTT,CASSSGGDNSPLHF
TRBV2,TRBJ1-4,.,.,TGTGCCAGCAGACGGAGTACAGCGGGTGAAAAACTGTTTTTT,CASRRSTAGEKLFF
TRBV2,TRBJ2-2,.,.,TGTGCCAGCATGAGCGATACCGGGGAGCTGTTTTTT,CASMSDTGELFF
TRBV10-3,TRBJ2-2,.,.,TGTGCCATCAGCGGGACGAACACCGGGGAGCTGTTTTTT,CAISGTNTGELFF
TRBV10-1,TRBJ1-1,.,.,TGCGCCAGCAGTGAGTCGGGGGGGGGCACTGAAGCTTTCTTT,CASSESGGGTEAFF
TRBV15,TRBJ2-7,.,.,TGTGCCACCAGCAGAGACGCAGGACTCATCGGCGAGCAGTACTTC,CATSRDAGLIGEQYF
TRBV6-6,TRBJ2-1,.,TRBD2,TGTGCCAGCAGTACGCGGGGGACCCTCTACAATGAGCAGTTCTTC,CASSTRGTLYNEQFF
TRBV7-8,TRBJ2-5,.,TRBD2,TGTGCCAGCAGTCCTTTAAGGGCTAGCGGGCAAGAGACCCAGTACTTC,CASSPLRASGQETQYF
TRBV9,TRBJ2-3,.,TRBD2,TGTGCCAGCAGCGTTCGGACTAGCGGGGGGAGATATTTT,CASSVRTSGGRYF
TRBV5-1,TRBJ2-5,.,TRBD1,TGCGCCAGCAGCTTGCGGGACAGGAACATGTTGGAGACCCAGTACTTC,CASSLRDRNMLETQYF
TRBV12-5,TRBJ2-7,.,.,TGTGCTAGTGGACCTGGACAAGACCTCTACGAGCAGTACTTC,CASGPGQDLYEQYF
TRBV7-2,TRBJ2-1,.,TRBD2,TGTGCCAGCAGCTTAAGGGCGGGGGGCTACAATGAGCAGTTCTTC,CASSLRAGGYNEQFF
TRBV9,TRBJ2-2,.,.,TGTGCCAGCAGCGTAGTTGTGGAACAGGGAAACACCGGGGAGCTGTTTTTT,CASSVVVEQGNTGELFF
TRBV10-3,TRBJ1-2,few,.,TGTGCCATCAGTGTCGAGGAATCGCGTTCCTACACCTTC,CAISVEESRSYTF
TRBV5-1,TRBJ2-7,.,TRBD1,TGCGCCAGCAGCGTTCAAGACAGGGGCGAGCAGTACTTC,CASSVQDRGEQYF
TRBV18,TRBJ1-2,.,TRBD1,TGTGCCAGCTCCATACGGACAGGGCAAAACTATGGCTACACCTTC,CASSIRTGQNYGYTF
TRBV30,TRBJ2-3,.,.,TGTGCCTGGAACTCGGGATCCACAGATACGCAGTATTTT,CAWNSGSTDTQYF
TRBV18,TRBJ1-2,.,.,TGTGCCAGCTCACCGGAGGGGAGGGGCGGCTACACCTTC,CASSPEGRGGYTF
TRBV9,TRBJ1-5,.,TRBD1,TGTGCCAGCAGTCGACAGGGCAGCAATCAGCCCCAGCATTTT,CASSRQGSNQPQHF
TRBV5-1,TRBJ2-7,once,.,TGCGCCAGCAGCTTGTCGCCTAGTCTGGGCGAGCAGTACTTC,CASSLSPSLGEQYF
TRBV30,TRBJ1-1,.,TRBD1,TGTGCCTGGAGTTTACAGGGGAGCACTGAAGCTTTCTTT,CAWSLQGSTEAFF
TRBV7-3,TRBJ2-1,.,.,TGTGCCAGCAGCCCCCTGGGAGGTTACAATGAGCAGTTCTTC,CASSPLGGYNEQFF
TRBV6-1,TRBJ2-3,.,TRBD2,TGTGCCAGCAGTGAAAGAGGGTGGGGCGGGGGGTTAGATACGCAGTATTTT,CASSERGWGGGLDTQYF
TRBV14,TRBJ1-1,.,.,TGTGCCAGCAGCCGAGACCTTCTCGTGGCGAACACTGAAGCTTTCTTT,CASSRDLLVANTEAFF
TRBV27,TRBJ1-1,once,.,TGTGCCAGCAGTTTTATTTCAGGGGTCACTGAAGCTTTCTTT,CASSFISGVTEAFF
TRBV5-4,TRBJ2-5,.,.,TGTGCCAGCAGCCCACCGGGACTTTCTCAAGAGACCCAGTACTTC,CASSPPGLSQETQYF
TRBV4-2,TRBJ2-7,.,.,TGTGCCAGCAGCCAAGACTGGCAGGGCATTTTGGACGAGCAGTACTTC,CASSQDWQGILDEQYF
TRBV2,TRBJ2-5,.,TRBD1,TGTGCCAGCAGACCAATGACAGGGCTGGGAGAGACCCAGTACTTC,CASRPMTGLGETQYF
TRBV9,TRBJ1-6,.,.,TGTGCCAGCAGCCCCAGGCAGGGTGTTTCACCCCTCCACTTT,CASSPRQGVSPLHF
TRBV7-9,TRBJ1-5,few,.,TGTGCCAGCAGCCCGACCGTACCAGGGAATCAGCCCCAGCATTTT,CASSPTVPGNQPQHF
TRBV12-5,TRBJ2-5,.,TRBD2,TGTGCTAGTGGTGCCGAGGGAGGGACGTGGGAGACCCAGTACTTC,CASGAEGGTWETQYF